The source of this T cell receptor (beta chain) is a study of cytomegalovirus exposure and HLA in healthy donors. Worth noting for this clone: No antigen is known for it.

TCRdb keeps only in-frame clones here, not all; method: immunoSEQ multiplex PCR. The data hold 200,000 to 250,000 clones, with approximately 80% observed a single time. Regarding the study as a whole: The CMV antigen specificity of a few CMV-associated chains was confirmed through in vitro analysis.

The CDR3 totals 14 residues. V was clipped by 2 bases and J by 0 bases, with 8 bases between them. Germline V gives CDR1 MNHEY, CDR2 SMNVEV (reference sequence). The genes are TRBV27 and TRBJ2-7; D possibly corresponds to TRBD2 (5 bases). Sample: PBMCs. The source of this sequence is a woman aged 30 to 39 in good health and CMV-seropositive. In nucleotides, the CDR3 is TGTGCCAGCAGTTTAAATCGGGACTCCTACGAGCAGTACTTC. Translating gives CASSLNRDSYEQYF.